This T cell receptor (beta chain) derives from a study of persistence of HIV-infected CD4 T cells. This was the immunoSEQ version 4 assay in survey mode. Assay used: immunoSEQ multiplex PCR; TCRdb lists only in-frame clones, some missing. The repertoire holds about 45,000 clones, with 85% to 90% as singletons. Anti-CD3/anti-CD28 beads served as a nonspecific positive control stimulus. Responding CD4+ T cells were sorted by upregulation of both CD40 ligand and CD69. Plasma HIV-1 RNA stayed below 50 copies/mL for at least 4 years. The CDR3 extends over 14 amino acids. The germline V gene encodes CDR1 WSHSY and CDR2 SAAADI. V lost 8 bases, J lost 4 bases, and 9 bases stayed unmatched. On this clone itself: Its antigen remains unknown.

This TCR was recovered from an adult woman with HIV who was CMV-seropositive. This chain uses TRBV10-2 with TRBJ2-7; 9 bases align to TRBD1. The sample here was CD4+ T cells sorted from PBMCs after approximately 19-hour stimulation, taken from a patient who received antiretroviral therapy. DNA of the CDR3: TGCGCCAGCGTACTGGAGGGACAGGGTTACGAGCAGTACTTC. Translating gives CASVLEGQGYEQYF.